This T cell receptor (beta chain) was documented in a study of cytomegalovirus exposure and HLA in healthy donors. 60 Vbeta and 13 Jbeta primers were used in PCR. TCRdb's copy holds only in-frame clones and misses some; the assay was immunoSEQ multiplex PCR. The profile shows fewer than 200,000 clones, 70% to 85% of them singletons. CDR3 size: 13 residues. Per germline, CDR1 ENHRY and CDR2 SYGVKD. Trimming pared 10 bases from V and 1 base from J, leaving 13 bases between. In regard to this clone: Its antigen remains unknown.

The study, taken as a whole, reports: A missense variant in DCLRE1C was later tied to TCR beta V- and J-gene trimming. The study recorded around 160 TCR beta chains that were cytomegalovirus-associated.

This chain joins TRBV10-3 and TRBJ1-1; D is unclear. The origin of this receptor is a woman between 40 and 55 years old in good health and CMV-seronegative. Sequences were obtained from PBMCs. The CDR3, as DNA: TGTGCCAGTAAACCGGGTTGGAACACTGAAGCTTTCTTT. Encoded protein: CASKPGWNTEAFF.